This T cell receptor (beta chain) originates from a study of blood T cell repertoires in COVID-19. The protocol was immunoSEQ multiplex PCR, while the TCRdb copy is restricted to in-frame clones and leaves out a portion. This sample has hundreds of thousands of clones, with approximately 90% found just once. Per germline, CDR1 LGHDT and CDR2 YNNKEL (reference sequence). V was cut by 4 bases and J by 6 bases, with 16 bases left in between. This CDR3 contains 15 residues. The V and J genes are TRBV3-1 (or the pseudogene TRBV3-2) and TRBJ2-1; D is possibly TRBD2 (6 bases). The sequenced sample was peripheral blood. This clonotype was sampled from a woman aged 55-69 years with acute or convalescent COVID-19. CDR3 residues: CASSRSGTPGNEQFF. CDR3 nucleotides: TGTGCCAGCAGCCGGTCCGGGACTCCGGGCAATGAGCAGTTCTTC.